This T cell receptor beta chain was identified in a study of T-cell memory formation after mild COVID-19. The wider study: Largely, TCR clusters stayed within a single donor. Notes on the study in general: Whereas later expanders leaned CD4+, clones contracting day 15 to 85 showed a balanced CD4/CD8 makeup.

TCRdb re-analysed the 5' RACE reads in MiXCR, keeping a single row per CDR3 protein. This table has 200,000 or so distinct CDR3 sequences, around 15% appearing once. With regard to this clonotype: What it recognizes is unknown.

The sample taken for sequencing was PBMCs or a T cell subset sorted from them (not recorded which). The receptor was isolated from an adult woman who had mild COVID-19 (a few samples of this study predate the infection). Cell type and time point are not known.

For the CDR3, the DNA is TGTGCCAGCAGCCTGGAGATTCCCGCAGATACGCAGTATTTT. Translating it yields CASSLEIPADTQYF. The chain links TRBV5-5 to TRBJ2-3; no reliable D call. Germline values: CDR1 SGHKS, CDR2 YYEKEE (reference sequence). The CDR3 has 14 amino acids. Trimming stripped 4 bases from V and 4 bases from J, with 13 bases between.